Below are 20 T cell receptor beta chains sequenced from a single sample in a study of cytomegalovirus exposure and HLA in healthy donors. The PCR had 60 Vbeta and 13 Jbeta primers. Sequenced by immunoSEQ multiplex PCR; TCRdb stores in-frame clones only, minus some. Of about 160,000 clones listed, approximately 80% are singletons. The material sequenced was PBMCs. The source is a man between 45 and 60 years old in good health and CMV-seropositive.

This rearrangement joins TRBV6-1 to TRBJ2-2, with 7 bases lining up with TRBD1. This CDR3 comprises 15 residues. CDR1 and CDR2 from the germline V gene are MNHNS and SASEGT. Unmatched junction bases numbered 5, after V lost 6 bases and J lost 1 base. The CDR3, as DNA: TGTGCCAGCAGCGTGAACAGGGGGAACACCGGGGAGCTGTTTTTT. Amino acids: CASSVNRGNTGELFF.

This clone was seen only a few times. The chain is built from TRBV7-6 and TRBJ2-5, with TRBD2 matching 8 bases. Trimming at V came to 5 bases and at J to 4 bases, leaving 9 bases not matched to a gene. The germline gives CDR1 SGHVS, CDR2 FNYEAQ. This CDR3 has 15 residues. CDR3 nucleotide sequence: TGTGCCAGCAGCACAGGCGCGGGGGGCGTAGAGACCCAGTACTTC. Residues: CASSTGAGGVETQYF.

This chain links TRBV25-1 with TRBJ2-3; 10 bases fit TRBD2. This CDR3 comprises 16 residues. J was trimmed by 1 base and V by 4 bases; bases with no gene match: 5. Germline V CDR1 and CDR2: MGHDK, SYGVNS. The CDR3 DNA follows: TGTGCCAGCAGTGGATTCGGGACTAGCGGCACAGATACGCAGTATTTT. Protein product: CASSGFGTSGTDTQYF.

CDR3 protein: CASSQGMRGAYEQYF. The CDR3 DNA is TGTGCCAGCAGCCAGGGGATGCGGGGGGCCTACGAGCAGTACTTC. The J gene is TRBJ2-5, the V gene TRBV14; 8 bases map to TRBD2. The end of the DNA aligns better with TRBJ2-7, so the J call may be wrong. The CDR3 sequence is 15 residues long. Germline lookup yields CDR1 SGHDN and CDR2 FVKESK.

V and J are TRBV5-4 and TRBJ2-1; D is ambiguous. The CDR3 extends over 17 amino acids. Trimming shortened V by 0 bases and J by 2 bases, and 15 bases separated the two germline ends. The germline V gene has CDR1 SGHNT and CDR2 YYREEE (reference sequence). The CDR3 sequence is CASSLGGTLKAYNEQFF. Written as DNA, the CDR3 is TGTGCCAGCAGCTTGGGCGGAACTTTGAAAGCCTACAATGAGCAGTTCTTC.

The CDR3 spells CASSQDRTITNEKLFF. The CDR3 DNA is TGCGCCAGCAGCCAAGATAGGACTATAACTAATGAAAAACTGTTTTTT. The chain combines TRBV4-3 with TRBJ1-4; D is ambiguous. V lost 0 bases, J lost 1 base, and 9 bases lay in between. CDR3 size: 16 residues. Germline V gene data show CDR1 as LGHNA and CDR2 as YSLEER.

V and J are TRBV4-1 and TRBJ1-2; 10 positions agree with TRBD1. Per the germline V gene, CDR1 is MGHRA and CDR2 is YSYEKL. The length of the CDR3 is 15 residues. J lost 7 bases, V lost 3 bases, and 8 bases had no gene match. CDR3 amino acids: CASSHDTTGGLGYTF. The CDR3 DNA reads TGCGCCAGCAGCCATGATACGACAGGGGGCCTTGGCTACACCTTC.

The chain combines TRBV13 with TRBJ2-1; 7 bases are shared with TRBD1. CDR1 is PRHDT and CDR2 is FYEKMQ in the germline V gene (reference sequence). The CDR3 loop spans 15 amino acids. The V gene end was trimmed by 5 bases and the J gene end by 1 base; junction bases not matched to a gene: 5. CDR3 coding DNA: TGTGCCAGCAGCCCAACAGGGGATTCCTACAATGAGCAGTTCTTC. Protein product: CASSPTGDSYNEQFF.

The rearrangement links TRBV29-1 to TRBJ2-2, with 7 bases lining up with TRBD1. J lost 6 bases, V lost 5 bases, and 3 bases had no gene match. The CDR3 has 12 amino acids. Germline CDR1 and CDR2: SQVTM and ANQGSEA. The CDR3 DNA sequence: TGCAGCGTTAGGGACAGCGCCGGGGAGCTGTTTTTT. Residues: CSVRDSAGELFF.

The sample holds a few counts of this clone. The chain carries TRBV29-1 and TRBJ1-2; a weak D match, TRBD1 (5 bases). Germline V CDR1 and CDR2: SQVTM, ANQGSEA. This CDR3 is 13 amino acids long. V lost 3 bases and J 4 bases, leaving 12 bases between the germline ends. The CDR3 sequence is CSVDSGFPYGYTF. The CDR3 DNA reads as TGCAGCGTTGACTCAGGGTTTCCCTATGGCTACACCTTC.

This CDR3 reads CASSRGTGQNSPLHF. CDR3 DNA sequence: TGTGCCAGCAGCCGGGGGACAGGTCAGAATTCACCCCTCCACTTT. The chain employs TRBV5-5 and TRBJ1-6, with TRBD1 matching over 8 bases. The junction had 7 bases not matched to a gene; V was cut back by 4 bases and J by 7 bases. The length of the CDR3 is 15 residues. CDR1 is SGHKS and CDR2 is YYEKEE in the germline V gene (reference sequence).

The chain couples TRBV9 to TRBJ1-2; D perhaps matches TRBD1 (5 bases). The CDR3 contains 14 residues. The germline V and J ends were trimmed by 2 bases and 8 bases, with 16 bases remaining between them. CDR1 is SGDLS and CDR2 is YYNGEE in the germline V gene. The CDR3 sequence is CASSVIQGSDGYTF. The CDR3 region has the DNA TGTGCCAGCAGCGTCATTCAGGGTTCGGACGGCTACACCTTC.

This chain uses TRBV5-1 with TRBJ1-5; 7 nucleotides align to TRBD1. Germline CDR1 is SGHRS and CDR2 is YFSETQ. The CDR3 length is 14 residues. Unmatched junction bases numbered 4, after V lost 2 bases and J lost 5 bases. The CDR3 DNA sequence: TGCGCCAGCAGCTTAGGACAGGAGTATCAGCCCCAGCATTTT. Amino acid sequence: CASSLGQEYQPQHF. Full variable domain (missing parts from reference TRBV5-1 and TRBJ1-5): KAGVTQTPRYLIKTRGQQVTLSCSPISGHRSVSWYQQTPGQGLQFLFEYFSETQRNKGNFPGRFSGRQFSNSRSEMNVSTLELGDSALYLCASSLGQEYQPQHFGDGTRLSIL.

The gene calls are TRBV5-4 and TRBJ1-1; tentative D call: TRBD1 (6 bases). Germline loops: CDR1 SGHNT, CDR2 YYREEE (reference sequence). The CDR3 loop spans 13 amino acids. With 2 bases removed from V and 5 bases from J, the gap between germline ends came to 10 bases. Written as DNA, the CDR3 is TGTGCCAGCAGCTTCTCAGGGGAAACTGAAGCTTTCTTT. Protein sequence: CASSFSGETEAFF.

J is TRBJ2-1 and V is TRBV29-1, with 13 positions matching TRBD2. The junction had 6 bases not matched to a gene; V was cut back by 4 bases and J by 0 bases. The CDR3 has 17 residues. Germline CDR1 and CDR2: SQVTM and ANQGSEA. The CDR3 DNA follows: TGCAGCGTTGGAGGACTAGCGGGGGCGAGCTCCTACAATGAGCAGTTCTTC. Amino acids: CSVGGLAGASSYNEQFF.

The J gene is TRBJ1-1, the V gene TRBV9; 7 bases agree with TRBD1. This CDR3 contains 14 residues. CDR1 is SGDLS and CDR2 is YYNGEE in the germline V gene. J gave up 1 base and V 3 bases, and 3 bases lay outside the gene matches. CDR3 protein: CASSARQGNTEAFF. The CDR3 DNA reads as TGTGCCAGCAGCGCCAGACAGGGGAACACTGAAGCTTTCTTT.

The chain has TRBV6-6 and TRBJ2-5, with D possibly TRBD1 on 5 matching bases. The CDR3 sequence is 13 residues long. V was cut by 10 bases and J by 1 base, with 13 bases left in between. Germline values: CDR1 MNHNY, CDR2 SVGAGI (reference sequence). DNA for the CDR3: TGTGCCACCACTTTAGGGGCCCAAGAGACCCAGTACTTC. This encodes CATTLGAQETQYF.

This clone was detected a few times. The chain is built from TRBV5-1 and TRBJ1-1; no clear D. The germline V gene encodes CDR1 SGHRS and CDR2 YFSETQ. V was cut by 0 bases and J by 5 bases, with 14 bases left in between. The CDR3 loop spans 15 amino acids. CDR3 sequence reads: CASSLAAGSVTEAFF. The CDR3, as DNA: TGCGCCAGCAGCTTGGCCGCGGGTTCCGTGACTGAAGCTTTCTTT.

Here the CDR3 reads CASSPRRGGYGYTF. The CDR3 DNA reads as TGTGCCAGTAGTCCCCGTCGAGGGGGCTATGGCTACACCTTC. The V call is TRBV19, the J call TRBJ1-2; D possibly corresponds to TRBD1 (6 bases). The V gene's germline CDR1 is LNHDA and CDR2 SQIVND (reference sequence). V was clipped by 5 bases and J by 4 bases, with 14 bases between them. The CDR3 extends over 14 amino acids.

J is TRBJ2-7 and V is TRBV7-6, with D maybe TRBD1 (6 bases). The V gene lost 1 base and the J gene lost 5 bases, with 12 bases spanning the gap. From germline, CDR1 is SGHVS and CDR2 FNYEAQ. The CDR3 has 14 amino acids. The CDR3 DNA reads TGTGCCAGCAGCTTAGGGCAGGGGAAAAACGAGCAGTACTTC. Protein: CASSLGQGKNEQYF.